These T cell receptor beta chains were read from a single sample in a study of cytomegalovirus exposure and HLA in healthy donors. Method: immunoSEQ multiplex PCR; TCRdb's copy keeps in-frame clones and lacks some. The sample has 150,000 to 200,000 clones, 84% seen once. The specimen sequenced was PBMCs. Receptors originate from a man in his fifties or sixties in good health and CMV-seropositive. Each CDR3 is given with its conserved first and last residue. A D gene is named only where the DNA matches it firmly. Size is omitted from some rows. Given values are once, few, many or a class for expanded clones.

clone size	V gene	J gene	D gene	CDR3 DNA	CDR3 protein
NA	TRBV5-4	TRBJ2-5	NA	TGTGCCAGCAGCTTGTCTGGGAGTCCTGCCGAGACCCAGTACTTC	CASSLSGSPAETQYF
NA	TRBV14	TRBJ1-1	NA	TGTGCCAGCAGCCCGGGATTAGGTGCTTTCTTT	CASSPGLGAFF
NA	TRBV5-1	TRBJ2-1	TRBD2	TGCGCCAGCAGCCCCGGACTAGCGGGGGACAATGAGCAGTTCTTC	CASSPGLAGDNEQFF
NA	TRBV7-8	TRBJ2-1	NA	TGTGCCAGCAGCTCCCTCGACGGGGGCTCCTACAATGAGCAGTTCTTC	CASSSLDGGSYNEQFF
NA	TRBV9	TRBJ1-6	TRBD1	TGTGCCAGCAGCCTCAGGGGACAGAGTAATTCACCCCTCCACTTT	CASSLRGQSNSPLHF
NA	TRBV7-6	TRBJ1-3	TRBD1	TGTGCCAGCAGCTTACTCCAGGGGGTCTCTGGAAACACCATATATTTT	CASSLLQGVSGNTIYF
once	TRBV11-3	TRBJ1-3	TRBD1	TGTGCCAGCAGCCAAGGGGACAGGGCTGGAAACACCATATATTTT	CASSQGDRAGNTIYF
NA	TRBV6-5	TRBJ1-2	NA	TGTGCCAGCGGGGAGGGTGGTGGCTACACCTTC	CASGEGGGYTF
NA	TRBV2	TRBJ1-5	TRBD1	TGTGCCAGCAGCAAGGGACAGGGTTTCAATCAGCCCCAGCATTTT	CASSKGQGFNQPQHF
NA	TRBV2	TRBJ1-5	TRBD1	TGTGCCAGCAGTGGCTCGGGACAGGGTAATCAGCCCCAGCATTTT	CASSGSGQGNQPQHF
NA	TRBV5-1	TRBJ2-5	TRBD1	TGCGCCAGCAGCTTGGAGGGACAGGGGGCGCGGGAGACCCAGTACTTC	CASSLEGQGARETQYF
NA	TRBV14	TRBJ2-1	NA	TGTGCCAGCAGCCAAGCTAGGCCTGACAATGAGCAGTTCTTC	CASSQARPDNEQFF
NA	TRBV19	TRBJ1-1	NA	TGTGCCAGTGCATTTGACAGGATGAGCACTGAAGCTTTCTTT	CASAFDRMSTEAFF
NA	TRBV15	TRBJ1-1	TRBD1	TGTGCCACATTTTCGGGACAGGTAAACACTGAAGCTTTCTTT	CATFSGQVNTEAFF
once	TRBV18	TRBJ1-1	TRBD1	TGTGCCAGCTCACCTTTTAACCAGGGGGCGCGGAACACTGAAGCTTTCTTT	CASSPFNQGARNTEAFF
NA	TRBV21-1	TRBJ2-5	NA	TGTGCCAGCAGCAAAGAGCGGGGGCCGAAGGAGACCCAGTACTTC	CASSKERGPKETQYF
NA	TRBV6-5	TRBJ2-3	NA	TGTGCCAGCAGTTCCGCGGTCGCTGGAGGGGCAGATACGCAGTATTTT	CASSSAVAGGADTQYF